These T cell receptor beta chains were read from a single sample in a study of CD4 T cells in relation to SARS-CoV-2 and coronaviruses. The table came from immunoSEQ multiplex PCR; TCRdb's copy has only in-frame clones and leaves some out. The table has about 38,000 clones, approximately 87% seen once. Sequencing was done on a sample of memory CD4+ T cells from PBMCs. The receptors here all came from an adult with COVID-19. CDR3s include the opening cysteine and the closing phenylalanine or tryptophan. Fields, in order: J gene, D gene, clone size, V gene, CDR3 protein, CDR3 DNA. A D gene is named only where the DNA matches it firmly. The listing skips clone size in some rows; elsewhere it reads once, few, many or a size class.

TRBJ2-5 | . | . | TRBV18 | CASSPQETQYF | TGTGCCAGCTCGCCGCAAGAGACCCAGTACTTC
TRBJ1-4 | TRBD1 | . | TRBV29-1 | CSVEGGNRGGNEKLFF | TGCAGCGTTGAAGGGGGGAACAGGGGAGGCAATGAAAAACTGTTTTTT
TRBJ1-2 | . | once | TRBV6-5 | CASSPRGEIDGYTF | TGTGCCAGCAGTCCCCGGGGGGAAATCGATGGCTACACCTTC
TRBJ1-2 | . | . | TRBV28 | CATHNGYTF | TGTGCCACCCATAATGGCTACACCTTC
TRBJ2-7 | . | . | TRBV14 | CASSQVGRPRTTEQYF | TGTGCCAGCAGCCAAGTGGGGCGTCCGCGGACAACCGAGCAGTACTTC
TRBJ2-5 | . | . | TRBV14 | CASSPLSQTQYF | TGTGCCAGCAGCCCGTTATCACAGACCCAGTACTTC
TRBJ2-4 | TRBD1 | . | TRBV2 | CASRPTGAVIGAKNIQYF | TGTGCCAGCAGACCGACAGGGGCGGTAATTGGGGCCAAAAACATTCAGTACTTC
TRBJ2-3 | . | . | TRBV19 | CASRLTDTQYF | TGTGCCAGTAGGCTCACAGATACGCAGTATTTT
TRBJ2-4 | . | . | TRBV5-6 | CASSLANIQYF | TGTGCCAGCAGCTTGGCAAACATTCAGTACTTC
TRBJ1-5 | . | once | TRBV12-5 | CASGLVDQPQHF | TGTGCTAGTGGTTTGGTCGATCAGCCCCAGCATTTT
TRBJ2-1 | . | . | TRBV20-1 | CSASRGNEQFF | TGCAGTGCTTCTAGGGGCAATGAGCAGTTCTTC
TRBJ1-6 | . | . | TRBV18 | CASSKGQGLDNSPLHF | TGTGCCAGCTCAAAGGGGCAGGGCCTCGATAATTCACCCCTCCACTTT
TRBJ2-3 | . | . | TRBV11-3 | CASSLGGRETDTQYF | TGTGCCAGCAGCTTAGGGGGACGCGAGACAGATACGCAGTATTTT
TRBJ2-7 | . | . | TRBV7-2 | CASSLVGAPYEQYF | TGTGCCAGCAGCTTAGTCGGGGCCCCCTACGAGCAGTACTTC
TRBJ1-6 | TRBD1 | . | TRBV25-1 | CASSGPGTGNSPLHF | TGTGCCAGCAGTGGACCCGGGACAGGGAACTCACCCCTCCACTTT
TRBJ2-2 | TRBD2 | . | TRBV7-2 | CASSLNLGTTRTGELFF | TGTGCCAGCAGCTTAAATCTTGGGACTACTCGCACCGGGGAGCTGTTTTTT
TRBJ2-7 | . | . | TRBV28 | CASRPAGTGLYEQYF | TGTGCCAGCAGGCCAGCCGGGACTGGTCTCTACGAGCAGTACTTC
TRBJ1-1 | . | . | TRBV6-6 | CASSYSAGRMNTEAFF | TGTGCCAGCAGTTACTCGGCAGGGAGGATGAACACTGAAGCTTTCTTT
TRBJ2-3 | . | . | TRBV21-1 | CASSKAVTSGGTTDTQYF | TGTGCCAGCAGCAAAGCGGTAACTAGCGGGGGGACGACAGATACGCAGTATTTT
TRBJ2-5 | TRBD2 | . | TRBV25-1 | CASTRGLAGATGGTQYF | TGTGCCAGCACCCGGGGGCTAGCGGGGGCCACGGGGGGGACCCAGTACTTC
TRBJ1-6 | . | . | TRBV10-3 | CAISPTGGNSPLHF | TGTGCCATCAGCCCGACAGGTGGTAATTCACCCCTCCACTTT
TRBJ2-7 | TRBD1 | . | TRBV25-1 | CASSVDRVQFEQYF | TGTGCCAGCAGCGTCGACAGGGTCCAATTCGAGCAGTACTTC
TRBJ2-2 | . | . | TRBV5-5 | CASSLTGTLTGELFF | TGTGCCAGCAGCTTAACCGGGACGCTCACCGGGGAGCTGTTTTTT
TRBJ2-3 | . | . | TRBV6-1 | CASSEQGYREDTQYF | TGTGCCAGCAGTGAGCAGGGATATCGGGAAGATACGCAGTATTTT
TRBJ2-7 | . | . | TRBV6-2/TRBV6-3 | CASSPQAYEQYF | TGTGCCAGCAGTCCCCAGGCCTACGAGCAGTACTTC
TRBJ2-2 | TRBD1 | . | TRBV12-5 | CASGLVPPNWDRYFPGELFF | TGTGCTAGTGGTTTGGTACCCCCTAATTGGGACAGGTATTTCCCCGGGGAGCTGTTTTTT
TRBJ2-2 | TRBD1 | . | TRBV20-1 | CSASRDRANTGELFF | TGCAGTGCTAGTCGGGACAGGGCGAACACCGGGGAGCTGTTTTTT
TRBJ1-6 | . | . | TRBV5-5 | CASSLTGRNYNSPLHF | TGTGCCAGCAGCTTGACAGGGAGGAACTATAATTCACCCCTCCACTTT
TRBJ2-3 | TRBD2 | medium-sized | TRBV13 | CASSGAFAGGPGDTQYF | TGTGCCAGCAGCGGGGCTTTCGCGGGGGGGCCTGGAGATACGCAGTATTTT
TRBJ2-4 | . | once | TRBV4-3 | CASSLTTLQENIQYF | TGCGCCAGCAGCCTTACGACACTACAGGAAAACATTCAGTACTTC
TRBJ2-7 | . | . | TRBV18 | CASSPPGTYEQYF | TGTGCCAGCTCACCACCAGGAACCTACGAGCAGTACTTC
TRBJ1-4 | . | . | TRBV3-1/TRBV3-2 | CASSPTTGYANEKLFF | TGTGCCAGCAGCCCTACGACAGGATATGCTAATGAAAAACTGTTTTTT
TRBJ2-7 | TRBD1 | few | TRBV15 | CATSRGRTGYEQYF | TGTGCCACCAGCAGAGGGCGGACAGGCTACGAGCAGTACTTC
TRBJ2-7 | TRBD1 | few | TRBV5-1 | CASRAGTGNFEQYF | TGCGCCAGCAGAGCCGGGACAGGTAATTTCGAGCAGTACTTC
TRBJ1-2 | . | once | TRBV15 | CATSRGTGRANYGYTF | TGTGCCACCAGCAGAGGTACAGGGAGGGCTAACTATGGCTACACCTTC
TRBJ2-7 | . | . | TRBV7-2 | CASSFRGTGPYEQYF | TGTGCCAGCAGCTTTCGAGGGACTGGGCCCTACGAGCAGTACTTC
TRBJ1-6 | . | . | TRBV7-2 | CASNQGGSKLAPLHF | TGTGCCAGCAACCAGGGTGGGAGTAAGTTGGCACCCCTCCACTTT
TRBJ1-2 | . | . | TRBV25-1 | CASSEAGRVYGYTF | TGTGCCAGCAGTGAGGCGGGGCGTGTCTATGGCTACACCTTC
TRBJ2-3 | TRBD2 | once | TRBV2 | CASFSGALAGADTQYF | TGTGCCAGCTTTAGCGGGGCACTGGCGGGTGCAGATACGCAGTATTTT
TRBJ2-1 | TRBD2 | once | TRBV10-2 | CASSEYSPGTTYNEQFF | TGCGCCAGCAGTGAATACTCTCCCGGGACTACCTACAATGAGCAGTTCTTC
TRBJ2-2 | . | few | TRBV7-9 | CASSPRDFTGELFF | TGTGCCAGCAGCCCGAGGGACTTTACCGGGGAGCTGTTTTTT
TRBJ1-3 | . | . | TRBV6-5 | CASRPGRSSGNTIYF | TGTGCCAGCAGGCCTGGACGGAGCTCTGGAAACACCATATATTTT
TRBJ2-7 | . | . | TRBV11-2 | CASSLDPFLYEQYF | TGTGCCAGCAGCTTAGATCCTTTTTTATACGAGCAGTACTTC
TRBJ1-3 | . | . | TRBV20-1 | CSASLWGPSSGNTIYF | TGCAGTGCTAGTCTCTGGGGGCCTAGCTCTGGAAACACCATATATTTT
TRBJ2-7 | . | . | TRBV7-3 | CASSLGPLTGSSYEQYF | TGTGCCAGCAGCTTAGGACCCCTGACGGGGAGCTCCTACGAGCAGTACTTC
TRBJ2-3 | TRBD2 | . | TRBV29-1 | CSVGTSKGNTQYF | TGCAGCGTTGGGACTAGCAAGGGGAATACGCAGTATTTT